The 5 T cell receptor beta chains in this list originate from one sample, sequenced in a study of OX40 agonist ivuxolimab in advanced cancers. Using immunoSEQ multiplex PCR, the repertoire was profiled, and TCRdb retains in-frame clones only, with some absent. There are about 80,000 clones in the sample; 88% occur only once, and around 0.5% lies in the top ten. The source material was CD4+ or CD8+ T cells sorted from blood, sampled in a trial of the OX40 agonist ivuxolimab. The receptor set was obtained from an adult with an advanced solid tumor such as melanoma, head and neck, liver or kidney cancer.

The chain carries TRBV18 and TRBJ2-1; TRBD1 might be the D (6 bases). CDR3 size: 15 residues. Germline loops: CDR1 KGHSH, CDR2 LQKENI. V was trimmed by 3 bases and J by 6 bases, leaving 15 bases between them. This CDR3 is CASSPSGGQGNEQFF. The CDR3 DNA reads as TGTGCCAGCTCACCGAGTGGGGGCCAGGGCAATGAGCAGTTCTTC.

This sequence joins TRBV18 and TRBJ1-1, with a tentative D call TRBD1 (6 bases). The CDR3 spans 14 residues. The germline V gene encodes CDR1 KGHSH and CDR2 LQKENI. Trimming shortened V by 3 bases and J by 1 base, and 9 bases separated the two germline ends. CDR3 sequence: CASSPTGTNTEAFF. CDR3 DNA sequence: TGTGCCAGCTCACCCACAGGGACGAACACTGAAGCTTTCTTT.

Only one count was recorded for this clone. The V and J genes are TRBV18 and TRBJ2-7; perhaps TRBD1 as D (6 bases). The ends were cut back, 3 bases at V and 3 bases at J, with 12 bases in the middle. Germline CDR1 KGHSH, CDR2 LQKENI. The CDR3 is 14 amino acids. The CDR3: CASSPPGQNYEQYF. The CDR3 bases are TGTGCCAGCTCACCTCCCGGACAGAACTACGAGCAGTACTTC.

The chain employs TRBV9 and TRBJ2-5, with 9 bases lining up with TRBD2. With V trimmed by 3 bases and J by 4 bases, 10 bases remained unmatched. The CDR3 has 16 amino acids. Germline V CDR1 and CDR2: SGDLS, YYNGEE. The CDR3 here is CASSASGTSRGETQYF. CDR3 coding DNA: TGTGCCAGCAGCGCATCCGGGACTAGCCGTGGAGAGACCCAGTACTTC.

On this clone: A read error is likely, as this CDR3 ends without the conserved phenylalanine or tryptophan. The rearrangement uses TRBV7-2 and TRBJ1-6, with no clear D. V lost 4 bases and J lost 9, with 10 bases in between. This CDR3 contains 13 residues. Germline assignment: CDR1 SGHTA and CDR2 FQGNSA. The chain's CDR3 is CASSSRFGSPLHL. The CDR3, as DNA: TGTGCCAGCAGCTCCCGGTTTGGTTCACCCCTCCACCTT.